The clone carrying this T cell receptor beta chain was observed a handful of times. This CDR3 is 14 amino acids long. V was clipped by 0 bases and J by 7 bases, with 12 bases between them. CDR1 KGHSH and CDR2 LQKENI come from the germline V gene. These data belong to a study of T-cell memory formation after mild COVID-19. From the 5' RACE reads, TCRdb called clonotypes with MiXCR, one entry per CDR3 protein. The sample gives under 350,000 distinct CDR3 sequences, 15% to 20% of which show up once; 23% is in the top ten. The sample was PBMCs or a T cell subset sorted from them (not recorded which). This TCR came from a man younger than 30 who had mild COVID-19 (a few samples of this study predate the infection). Cell type and time point are not known. The chain links TRBV18 to TRBJ2-5; D gene ambiguous. The CDR3 loop is CASSPPVELGTQYF. In DNA, the CDR3 is TGTGCCAGCTCACCACCGGTAGAGTTGGGGACCCAGTACTTC.